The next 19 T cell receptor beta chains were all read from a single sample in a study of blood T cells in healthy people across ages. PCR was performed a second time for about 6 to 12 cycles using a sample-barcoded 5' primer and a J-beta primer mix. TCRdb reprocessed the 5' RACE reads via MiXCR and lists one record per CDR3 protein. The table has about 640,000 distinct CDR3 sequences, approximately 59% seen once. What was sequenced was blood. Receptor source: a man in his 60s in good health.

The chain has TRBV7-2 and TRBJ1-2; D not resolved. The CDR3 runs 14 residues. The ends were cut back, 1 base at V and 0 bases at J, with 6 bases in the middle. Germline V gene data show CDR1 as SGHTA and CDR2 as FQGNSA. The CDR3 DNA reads TGTGCCAGCAGCTTAGTGGGGACTAACTATGGCTACACCTTC. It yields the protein CASSLVGTNYGYTF.

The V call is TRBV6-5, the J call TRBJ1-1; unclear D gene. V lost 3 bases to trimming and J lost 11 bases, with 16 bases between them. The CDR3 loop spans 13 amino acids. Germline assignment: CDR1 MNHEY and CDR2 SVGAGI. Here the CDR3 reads CASSYRGSVTAFF. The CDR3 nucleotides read TGTGCCAGCAGTTATCGGGGTTCTGTGACGGCTTTCTTT.

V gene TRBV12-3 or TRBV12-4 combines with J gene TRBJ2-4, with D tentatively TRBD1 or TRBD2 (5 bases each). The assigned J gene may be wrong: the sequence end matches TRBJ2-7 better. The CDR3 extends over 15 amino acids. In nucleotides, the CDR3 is TGTGCCAGCAGTTTAGACGGGAAGGGGTCCTACGAGCAGTACTTC. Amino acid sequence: CASSLDGKGSYEQYF.

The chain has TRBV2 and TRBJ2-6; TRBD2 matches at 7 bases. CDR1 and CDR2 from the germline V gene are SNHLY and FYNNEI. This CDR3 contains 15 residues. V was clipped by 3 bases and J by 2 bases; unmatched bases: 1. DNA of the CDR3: TGTGCCAGCAGTGACCGGGGGGCTGGGGCCAACGTCCTGACTTTC. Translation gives CASSDRGAGANVLTF. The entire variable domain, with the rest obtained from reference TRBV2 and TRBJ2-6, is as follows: EPEVTQTPSHQVTQMGQEVILRCVPISNHLYFYWYRQILGQKVEFLVSFYNNEISEKSEIFDDQFSVERPDGSNFTLKIRSTKLEDSAMYFCASSDRGAGANVLTFGAGSRLTVL.

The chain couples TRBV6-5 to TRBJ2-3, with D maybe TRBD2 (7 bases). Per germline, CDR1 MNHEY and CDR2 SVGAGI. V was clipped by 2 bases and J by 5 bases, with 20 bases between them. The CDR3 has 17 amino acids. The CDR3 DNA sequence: TGTGCCAGCAGTTACGGGTGGGGAGGGGGTAACTTAGATACGCAGTATTTT. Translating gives CASSYGWGGGNLDTQYF.

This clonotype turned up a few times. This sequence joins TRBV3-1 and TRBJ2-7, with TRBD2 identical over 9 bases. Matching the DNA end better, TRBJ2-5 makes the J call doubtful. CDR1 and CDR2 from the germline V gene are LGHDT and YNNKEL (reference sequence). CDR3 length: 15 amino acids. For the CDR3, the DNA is TGTGCCAGCAGCCAAATGAGCGGGGGGCAGTCGACCCAGTACTTC. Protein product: CASSQMSGGQSTQYF.

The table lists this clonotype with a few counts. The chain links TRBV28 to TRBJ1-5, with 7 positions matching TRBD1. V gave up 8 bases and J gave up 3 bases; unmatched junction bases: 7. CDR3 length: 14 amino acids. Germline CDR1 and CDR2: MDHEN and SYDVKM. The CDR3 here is CASQPGQNNQPQHF. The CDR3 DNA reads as TGTGCCAGCCAACCGGGACAGAACAATCAGCCCCAGCATTTT.

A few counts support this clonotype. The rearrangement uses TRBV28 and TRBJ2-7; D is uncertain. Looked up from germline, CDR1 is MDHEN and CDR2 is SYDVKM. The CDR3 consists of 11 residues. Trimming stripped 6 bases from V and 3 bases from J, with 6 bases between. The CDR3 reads CASRQDYEQYF. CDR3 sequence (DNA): TGTGCCAGCAGGCAGGACTACGAGCAGTACTTC.

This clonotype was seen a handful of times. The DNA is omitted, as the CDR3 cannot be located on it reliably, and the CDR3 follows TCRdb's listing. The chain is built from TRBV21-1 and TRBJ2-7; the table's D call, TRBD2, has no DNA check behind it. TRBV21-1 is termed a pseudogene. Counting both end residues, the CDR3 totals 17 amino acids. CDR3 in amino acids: CASSKDSWGQGSYEQYF.

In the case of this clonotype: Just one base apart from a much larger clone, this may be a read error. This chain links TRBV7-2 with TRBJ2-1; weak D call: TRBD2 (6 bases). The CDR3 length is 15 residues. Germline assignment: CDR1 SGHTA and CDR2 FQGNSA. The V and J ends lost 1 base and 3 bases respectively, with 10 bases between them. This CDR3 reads CASSLGRRGYNEQFF. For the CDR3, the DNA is TGTGCCAGCAGCTTAGGGCGGAGGGGCTACAATGAGCAGTTCTTC.

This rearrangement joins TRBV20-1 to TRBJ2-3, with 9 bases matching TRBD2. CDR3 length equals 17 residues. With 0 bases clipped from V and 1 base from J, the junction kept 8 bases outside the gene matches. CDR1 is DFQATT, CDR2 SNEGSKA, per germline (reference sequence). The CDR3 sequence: CSARDPKASGGTDTQYF. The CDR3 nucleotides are TGCAGTGCTAGAGATCCCAAGGCTAGCGGGGGCACAGATACGCAGTATTTT.

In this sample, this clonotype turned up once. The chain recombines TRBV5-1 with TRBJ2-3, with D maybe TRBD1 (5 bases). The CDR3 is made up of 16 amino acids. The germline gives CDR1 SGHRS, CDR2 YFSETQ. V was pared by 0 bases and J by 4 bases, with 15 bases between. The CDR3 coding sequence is TGCGCCAGCAGCTTGGGGGCCAGGGCCCCGGCAGATACGCAGTATTTT. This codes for CASSLGARAPADTQYF.

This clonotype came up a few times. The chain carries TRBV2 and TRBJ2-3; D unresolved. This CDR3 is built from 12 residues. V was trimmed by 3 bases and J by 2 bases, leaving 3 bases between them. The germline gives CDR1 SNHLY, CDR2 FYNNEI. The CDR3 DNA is TGTGCCAGCAGTGAGACCACAGATACGCAGTATTTT. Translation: CASSETTDTQYF.

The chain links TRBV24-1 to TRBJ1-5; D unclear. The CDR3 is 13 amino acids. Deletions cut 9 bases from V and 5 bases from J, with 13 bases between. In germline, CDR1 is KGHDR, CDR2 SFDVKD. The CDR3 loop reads CATRRTADQPQHF. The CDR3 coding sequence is TGTGCCACCCGTAGGACGGCAGATCAGCCCCAGCATTTT.

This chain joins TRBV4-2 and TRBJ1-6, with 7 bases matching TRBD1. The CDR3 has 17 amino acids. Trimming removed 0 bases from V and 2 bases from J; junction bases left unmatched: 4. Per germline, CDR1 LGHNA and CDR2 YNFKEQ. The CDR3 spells CASSQDGQDPYNSPLHF. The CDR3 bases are TGTGCCAGCAGCCAAGACGGACAGGACCCCTATAATTCACCCCTCCACTTT.

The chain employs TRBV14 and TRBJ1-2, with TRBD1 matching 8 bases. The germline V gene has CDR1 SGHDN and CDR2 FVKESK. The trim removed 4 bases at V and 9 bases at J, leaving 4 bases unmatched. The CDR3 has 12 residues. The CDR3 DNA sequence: TGTGCCAGCAGCCGCGGACAGGGTCGCTACACCTTC. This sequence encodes CASSRGQGRYTF.

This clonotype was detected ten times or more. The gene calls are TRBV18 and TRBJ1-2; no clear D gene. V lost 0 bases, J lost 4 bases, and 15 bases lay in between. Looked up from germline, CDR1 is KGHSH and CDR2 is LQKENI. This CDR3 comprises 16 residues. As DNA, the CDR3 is TGTGCCAGCTCACCACCGATGTCTCCATTGGGCTATGGCTACACCTTC. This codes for CASSPPMSPLGYGYTF. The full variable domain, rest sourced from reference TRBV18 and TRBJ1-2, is NAGVMQNPRHLVRRRGQEARLRCSPMKGHSHVYWYRQLPEEGLKFMVYLQKENIIDESGMPKERFSAEFPKEGPSILRIQQVVRGDSAAYFCASSPPMSPLGYGYTFGSGTRLTVV.

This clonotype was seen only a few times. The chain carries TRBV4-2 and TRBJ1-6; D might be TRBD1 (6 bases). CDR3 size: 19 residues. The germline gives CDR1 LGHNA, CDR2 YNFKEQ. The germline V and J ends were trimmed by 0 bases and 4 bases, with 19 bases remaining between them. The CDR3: CASSQDLTGPQIYNSPLHF. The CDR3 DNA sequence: TGTGCCAGCAGCCAAGACTTGACAGGACCCCAGATATATAATTCACCCCTCCACTTT.

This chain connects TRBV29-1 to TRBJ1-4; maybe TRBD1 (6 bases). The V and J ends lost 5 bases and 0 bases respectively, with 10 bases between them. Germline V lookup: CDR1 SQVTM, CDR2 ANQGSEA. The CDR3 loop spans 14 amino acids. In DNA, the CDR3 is TGCAGCGTTCGCAGGGGAGCAACTAATGAAAAACTGTTTTTT. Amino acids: CSVRRGATNEKLFF.